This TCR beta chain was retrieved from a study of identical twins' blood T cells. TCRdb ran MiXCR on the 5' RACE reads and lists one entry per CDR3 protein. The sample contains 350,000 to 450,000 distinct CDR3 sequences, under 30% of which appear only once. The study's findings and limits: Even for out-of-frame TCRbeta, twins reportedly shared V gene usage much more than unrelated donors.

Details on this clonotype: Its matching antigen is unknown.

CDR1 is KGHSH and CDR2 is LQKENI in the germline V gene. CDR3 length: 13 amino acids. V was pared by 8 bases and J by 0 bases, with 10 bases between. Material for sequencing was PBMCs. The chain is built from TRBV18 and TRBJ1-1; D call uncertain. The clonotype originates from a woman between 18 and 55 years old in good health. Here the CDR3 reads CASEGLLNTEAFF. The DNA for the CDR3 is TGTGCCAGCGAGGGCCTTCTGAACACTGAAGCTTTCTTT.